A single sample is the source of the 23 T cell receptor beta chains below, sequenced in a study of T cell changes during pregnancy in multiple sclerosis. TCRdb's copy holds only in-frame clones and misses some; the assay was immunoSEQ multiplex PCR. Among 32,000 or so clones listed, roughly 87% were seen once. The specimen was CD8+ T cells from peripheral blood mononuclear cells, collected in the first trimester of pregnancy. Every receptor here comes from a female donor with multiple sclerosis, enrolled in a pregnancy study.

The chain links TRBV7-2 to TRBJ1-6, with D maybe TRBD1 (6 bases). The CDR3 runs 16 residues. V lost 9 bases and J lost 0, with 15 bases in between. CDR1 and CDR2 (germline): SGHTA, FQGNSA. For the CDR3, the DNA is TGTGCCAGTGTTAGGACAGCGACCTCCTATAATTCACCCCTCCACTTT. This translates into CASVRTATSYNSPLHF.

This chain joins TRBV9 and TRBJ2-7; 13 nucleotides align to TRBD2. Unmatched junction bases numbered 4, after V lost 4 bases and J lost 3 bases. The CDR3 length is 15 residues. Germline values: CDR1 SGDLS, CDR2 YYNGEE. This CDR3 is CASSTRTSGSYEQYF. The CDR3 DNA reads as TGTGCCAGCAGCACCCGGACTAGCGGGAGCTACGAGCAGTACTTC.

This clone was seen more than once but under ten times. The V and J genes are TRBV11-2 and TRBJ2-7; 9 bases match TRBD1. Germline V gene data show CDR1 as SGHAT and CDR2 as FQNNGV. V lost 1 base to trimming and J lost 4 bases; unmatched junction nucleotides: 8. This CDR3 contains 16 residues. The DNA for the CDR3 is TGTGCCAGCAGCTTAGCTCAAGGGACAGGGTATTACGAGCAGTACTTC. Translation: CASSLAQGTGYYEQYF.

This chain joins TRBV7-2 and TRBJ2-3, with D perhaps TRBD1 (6 bases). The germline V gene encodes CDR1 SGHTA and CDR2 FQGNSA. The V and J ends lost 6 bases and 5 bases respectively, with 12 bases between them. The CDR3 is made up of 13 amino acids. Here the CDR3 reads CASRLGGLDTQYF. The CDR3 bases are TGTGCCAGCAGGCTTGGGGGCTTAGATACGCAGTATTTT.

This CDR3 reads CATSRETSRVAGVHEQYF. For the CDR3, the DNA is TGTGCCACCAGCAGGGAAACGTCCAGGGTAGCGGGAGTTCACGAGCAGTACTTC. This sequence joins TRBV15 and TRBJ2-7; 9 bases fit TRBD2. The CDR3 totals 18 residues. V lost 3 bases and J lost 5; bases outside the gene matches: 17. Germline assignment: CDR1 LNHNV and CDR2 YYDKDF (reference sequence).

The rearrangement uses TRBV19 and TRBJ1-1; 7 nucleotides line up with TRBD1. Germline loops: CDR1 LNHDA, CDR2 SQIVND (reference sequence). The CDR3 sequence is 14 residues long. V lost 6 bases to trimming and J lost 7 bases; unmatched junction nucleotides: 11. The CDR3 nucleotides are TGTGCCAGTAGCCCCTATACTACAGGGGATGAAGCTTTCTTT. It yields the protein CASSPYTTGDEAFF. The full variable domain, rest sourced from reference TRBV19 and TRBJ1-1, is DGGITQSPKYLFRKEGQNVTLSCEQNLNHDAMYWYRQDPGQGLRLIYYSQIVNDFQKGDIAEGYSVSREKKESFPLTVTSAQKNPTAFYLCASSPYTTGDEAFFGQGTRLTVV.

The J gene is TRBJ2-1, the V gene TRBV7-2; weak D call: TRBD2 (6 bases). Trimming cost V 2 bases and J 8 bases, with 19 bases left between them. Germline V lookup: CDR1 SGHTA, CDR2 FQGNSA. The CDR3 consists of 16 residues. The CDR3 DNA reads TGTGCCAGCAGCTTAATCACCCCCCTAGCGCTAGATGAGCAGTTCTTC. Translation gives CASSLITPLALDEQFF. Supplemented by reference TRBV7-2 and TRBJ2-1, the full variable domain reads GAGVSQSPSNKVTEKGKDVELRCDPISGHTALYWYRQSLGQGLEFLIYFQGNSAPDKSGLPSDRFSAERTGGSVSTLTIQRTQQEDSAVYLCASSLITPLALDEQFFGPGTRLTVL.

J is TRBJ2-3 and V is TRBV6-1; TRBD2 agrees at 9 bases. CDR1 is MNHNS and CDR2 is SASEGT in the germline V gene. Trimming took 4 bases from V and 6 from J; bases not matched to a gene: 8. The CDR3 loop spans 15 amino acids. CDR3 sequence reads: CASSATSGPADTQYF. For the CDR3, the DNA is TGTGCCAGCAGTGCAACTAGCGGGCCCGCGGATACGCAGTATTTT.

As DNA, the CDR3 is TGTGCCAGCAGCTCTCTTGGGGCCAACGTCCTGACTTTC. Amino acids: CASSSLGANVLTF. The chain is built from TRBV5-6 and TRBJ2-6, with no clear D. Per germline, CDR1 SGHDT and CDR2 YYEEEE. Between the trimmed V and J ends, which lost 3 bases and 3 bases, there was a span of 4 bases. This CDR3 spans 13 amino acids.

This chain connects TRBV27 to TRBJ2-3; TRBD2 matches at 7 bases. Trimming removed 8 bases from V and 3 bases from J; junction bases left unmatched: 5. From germline, CDR1 is MNHEY and CDR2 SMNVEV (reference sequence). The length of the CDR3 is 13 residues. CDR3 DNA sequence: TGTGCCAGCGGGAGGGGTCTGACAGATACGCAGTATTTT. Protein: CASGRGLTDTQYF.

The rearrangement joins TRBV7-6 to TRBJ2-1; 13 nucleotides match TRBD2. Germline CDR1 reads SGHVS; CDR2 reads FNYEAQ. J lost 1 base, V lost 5 bases, and 8 bases had no gene match. CDR3 length: 18 residues. The CDR3 is CASSLRTSGSQSYNEQFF. Here the CDR3 DNA reads TGTGCCAGCAGCCTCAGGACTAGCGGGAGCCAATCCTACAATGAGCAGTTCTTC.

This clone has just one count. The same CDR3 is also encoded by other DNA sequences in this sample. V is TRBV18 and J is TRBJ2-7; TRBD2 agrees at 8 bases. Germline CDR1 KGHSH, CDR2 LQKENI. V trimming: 0 bases; J trimming: 2 bases; junction bases outside the gene matches: 3. This CDR3 has 15 residues. The CDR3 is CASSPPSGSPYEQYF. The DNA for the CDR3 is TGTGCCAGCTCACCACCCAGCGGGAGTCCCTACGAGCAGTACTTC. Variable domain in full (rest from reference TRBV18 and TRBJ2-7): NAGVMQNPRHLVRRRGQEARLRCSPMKGHSHVYWYRQLPEEGLKFMVYLQKENIIDESGMPKERFSAEFPKEGPSILRIQQVVRGDSAAYFCASSPPSGSPYEQYFGPGTRLTVT.

The chain links TRBV18 to TRBJ2-1; the match to TRBD2 covers 10 bases. CDR3 length: 16 residues. After removal of 2 bases from V and 6 bases from J, the junction contained 7 bases not matched to a gene. Looked up from germline, CDR1 is KGHSH and CDR2 is LQKENI. The CDR3 DNA follows: TGTGCCAGCTCACCAGTGGCTAGCGGGAGAAGCAATGAGCAGTTCTTC. Translating gives CASSPVASGRSNEQFF.

This clone was detected once. The J gene is TRBJ1-2, the V gene TRBV30; weak D call: TRBD1 (6 bases). Germline V lookup: CDR1 GTSNPN, CDR2 SVGIG (reference sequence). Trimming took 5 bases from V and 3 from J, leaving 22 bases between them. The CDR3 consists of 16 residues. DNA for the CDR3: TGTGCCTGGTCCCCCGGGACAAGGGTTATGGACTATGGCTACACCTTC. This codes for CAWSPGTRVMDYGYTF.

This clone appeared a single time. This sequence joins TRBV28 and TRBJ2-7, with TRBD2 matching over 9 bases. The V gene end was trimmed by 2 bases and the J gene end by 4 bases; junction bases not matched to a gene: 12. The CDR3 is 17 amino acids. Germline V gene data show CDR1 as MDHEN and CDR2 as SYDVKM. The CDR3 region is CASSLRWLAGTGYEQYF. CDR3 sequence (DNA): TGTGCCAGCAGTTTACGTTGGCTAGCGGGGACCGGGTACGAGCAGTACTTC.

J is TRBJ2-1 and V is TRBV7-9, with 10 bases fitting TRBD2. Germline CDR1 is SEHNR and CDR2 is FQNEAQ (reference sequence). With V trimmed by 2 bases and J by 6 bases, 4 bases remained unmatched. The CDR3 is made up of 15 amino acids. In DNA form, the CDR3 reads TGTGCCAGCAGCTTAACTAGCGGGACTTTCAATGAGCAGTTCTTC. Translated, it gives CASSLTSGTFNEQFF.

This rearrangement joins TRBV7-2 to TRBJ1-6; D is possibly TRBD1 (5 bases). The CDR3 sequence is 15 residues long. Germline CDR1 SGHTA, CDR2 FQGNSA. V lost 0 bases to trimming and J lost 4 bases, with 7 bases between them. CDR3 sequence: CASSLAGGYNSPLHF. In nucleotides, the CDR3 is TGTGCCAGCAGCTTAGCGGGGGGGTATAATTCACCCCTCCACTTT. Full variable domain (remainder filled in from reference TRBV7-2 and TRBJ1-6): GAGVSQSPSNKVTEKGKDVELRCDPISGHTALYWYRQSLGQGLEFLIYFQGNSAPDKSGLPSDRFSAERTGGSVSTLTIQRTQQEDSAVYLCASSLAGGYNSPLHFGNGTRLTVT.

Ten or more counts support this clone. The chain joins TRBV7-9 to TRBJ2-5; D remains ambiguous. The CDR3 loop spans 17 amino acids. Per germline, CDR1 SEHNR and CDR2 FQNEAQ (reference sequence). Trimming cost V 2 bases and J 5 bases, with 21 bases left between them. Here the CDR3 reads CASSLSDSNPDAETQYF. CDR3 in DNA: TGTGCCAGCAGCTTATCCGACTCCAACCCAGACGCGGAGACCCAGTACTTC.

The gene calls are TRBV4-3 and TRBJ2-1, with TRBD2 as a possible D gene (5 bases). V lost 1 base to trimming and J lost 9 bases, with 10 bases between them. The germline V gene has CDR1 LGHNA and CDR2 YSLEER. There are 13 residues in the CDR3. CDR3 region: CASSQGTWGEQFF. DNA of the CDR3: TGCGCCAGCAGCCAAGGGACTTGGGGTGAGCAGTTCTTC.

This chain connects TRBV19 to TRBJ2-7; no reliable D call. Trimming removed 3 bases from V and 3 bases from J, with 6 bases in between. The length of the CDR3 is 12 residues. CDR1 and CDR2 (germline): LNHDA, SQIVND (reference sequence). The CDR3 DNA sequence: TGTGCCAGTAGTATTTCAGGCTACGAGCAGTACTTC. It codes for CASSISGYEQYF.

This clone was picked up many times. This chain links TRBV6-4 with TRBJ2-3, with TRBD1 matching over 7 bases. Germline trimming cut 2 bases from V and 4 bases from J; bases unmatched to any gene: 6. CDR3 length: 15 amino acids. Germline-derived CDR1 and CDR2 are MRHNA and SNTAGT. The CDR3 here is CASSDQGGAADTQYF. CDR3 in DNA: TGTGCCAGCAGTGACCAAGGGGGCGCGGCAGATACGCAGTATTTT.

This chain links TRBV25-1 with TRBJ1-2; D is possibly TRBD1 (5 bases). Germline CDR1 reads MGHDK; CDR2 reads SYGVNS. V shed 5 bases and J shed 4 bases, with 8 bases lying between them. The CDR3 runs 12 residues. In DNA, the CDR3 is TGTGCCAGCAGTCAGGGCACCTATGGCTACACCTTC. Its protein product is CASSQGTYGYTF.

The V and J genes are TRBV5-6 and TRBJ2-7; weak D call: TRBD1 (5 bases). The germline gives CDR1 SGHDT, CDR2 YYEEEE. Trimming took 4 bases from V and 4 from J, leaving 15 bases between them. The CDR3 length is 14 residues. CDR3 residues: CASSQDTLGYEQYF. CDR3 nucleotide sequence: TGTGCCAGCAGCCAGGACACGCTGGGGTACGAGCAGTACTTC. Filled out from reference TRBV5-6 and TRBJ2-7, the complete variable domain reads DAGVTQSPTHLIKTRGQQVTLRCSPKSGHDTVSWYQQALGQGPQFIFQYYEEEERQRGNFPDRFSGHQFPNYSSELNVNALLLGDSALYLCASSQDTLGYEQYFGPGTRLTVT.